This passage covers 3 T cell receptor beta chains from one sample sequenced in a study of blood T cell repertoires in COVID-19. Sequencing used immunoSEQ multiplex PCR; TCRdb keeps in-frame clones, though not all of them. The sample lists about 94,000 clones; approximately 74% were seen once. The sample consisted of peripheral blood. These receptors were collected from a man between 65 and 85 years old with COVID-19, enrolled during active disease.

The genes are TRBV4-2 and TRBJ1-1, with a tentative D call TRBD1 (5 bases). Germline values: CDR1 LGHNA, CDR2 YNFKEQ. Trimming removed 6 bases at V and 0 bases at J, with 17 bases between. This CDR3 is 16 amino acids long. The CDR3 DNA is TGTGCCAGCAGTCAGGAACAGGCCTCTCTGAACACTGAAGCTTTCTTT. Translating it yields CASSQEQASLNTEAFF.

This clone has just a few counts. V and J are TRBV5-6 and TRBJ2-7, with TRBD2 identical over 8 bases. The V and J ends lost 1 base and 3 bases, in that order; junction bases with no gene match: 3. Germline V gives CDR1 SGHDT, CDR2 YYEEEE. This CDR3 has 14 residues. The CDR3 DNA reads TGTGCCAGCAGCTTGTCGGGACTAGACTACGAGCAGTACTTC. Amino acids: CASSLSGLDYEQYF.

This clone was observed a few times. CDR3 residues: CATRTGPTGTEAFF. In DNA form, the CDR3 reads TGTGCCACTAGGACAGGCCCTACCGGAACTGAAGCTTTCTTT. The chain is built from TRBV4-2 and TRBJ1-1; TRBD1 matches at 7 bases. J was trimmed by 5 bases and V by 10 bases; bases with no gene match: 13. The CDR3 has 14 amino acids. Per germline, CDR1 LGHNA and CDR2 YNFKEQ.